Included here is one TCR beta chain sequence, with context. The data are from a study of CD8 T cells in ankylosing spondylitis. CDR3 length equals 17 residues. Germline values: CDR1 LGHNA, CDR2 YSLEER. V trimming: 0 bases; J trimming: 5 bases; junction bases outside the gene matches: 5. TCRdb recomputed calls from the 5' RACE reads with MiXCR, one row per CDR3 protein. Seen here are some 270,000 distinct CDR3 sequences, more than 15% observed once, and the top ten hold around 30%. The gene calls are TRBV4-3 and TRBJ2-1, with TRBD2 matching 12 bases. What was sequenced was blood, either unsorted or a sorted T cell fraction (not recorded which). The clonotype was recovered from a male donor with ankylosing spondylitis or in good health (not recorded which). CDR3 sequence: CASSQESLAGGDNEQFF. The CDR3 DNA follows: TGCGCCAGCAGCCAAGAGTCCCTAGCGGGGGGGGACAATGAGCAGTTCTTC.